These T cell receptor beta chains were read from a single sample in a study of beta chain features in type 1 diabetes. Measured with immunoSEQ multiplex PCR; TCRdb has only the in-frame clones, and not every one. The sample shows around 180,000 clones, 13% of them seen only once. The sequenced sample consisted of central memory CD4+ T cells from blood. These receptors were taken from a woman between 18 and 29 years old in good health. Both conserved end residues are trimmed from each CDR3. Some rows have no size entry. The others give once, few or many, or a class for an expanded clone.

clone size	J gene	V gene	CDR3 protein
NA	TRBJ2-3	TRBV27	ASREREAQY
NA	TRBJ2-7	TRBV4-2	ASSHDAGNPYEQY
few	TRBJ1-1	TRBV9	ASSARGNTEAF
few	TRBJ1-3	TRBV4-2	ASRETASSGNTIY
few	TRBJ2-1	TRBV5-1	ASSLLVTGDYNEQF
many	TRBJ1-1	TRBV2	ATFIGGNTEAF
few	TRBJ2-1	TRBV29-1	SVIDRSSYNEQF
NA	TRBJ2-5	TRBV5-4	ASSLGGGRETQY
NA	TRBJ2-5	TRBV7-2	ASSLRYQETQY
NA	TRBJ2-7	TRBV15	ATSRDRQAEQY
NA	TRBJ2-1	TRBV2	ASSEDGRWNEQF
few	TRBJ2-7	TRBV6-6	ASAAPGQGYEQY
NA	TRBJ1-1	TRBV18	ASSPPAGVGTEAF
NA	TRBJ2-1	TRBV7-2	ASSLAVAYNEQF
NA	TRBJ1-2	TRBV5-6	ASILTGTDGYT
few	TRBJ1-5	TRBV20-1	SATGNQPQH
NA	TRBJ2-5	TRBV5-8	ASSLADRETQY
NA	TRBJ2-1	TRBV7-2	ASSFLDRLSNEQF
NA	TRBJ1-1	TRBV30	AWRWGSEAF
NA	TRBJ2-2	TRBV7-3	ASSFGTFTGTGELF
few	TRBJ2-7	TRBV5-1	ASSSGLAYEQY
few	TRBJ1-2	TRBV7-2	ASSLFRGDYGYT
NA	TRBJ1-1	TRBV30	AWTNIGGGTEAF
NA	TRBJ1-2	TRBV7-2	ASSLLGSYGYT
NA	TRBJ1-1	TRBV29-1	SVVWRQNTEAF
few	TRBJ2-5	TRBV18	ASSPLAGETQY
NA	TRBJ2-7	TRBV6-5	ASSYSAGGYEQY
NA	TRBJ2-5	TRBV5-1	ASSLAGQRGETQY